This T cell receptor beta chain is from a study of tumor-infiltrating lymphocytes in primary liver carcinoma. Extraction of RNA together with DNA used about 18-30 mg of unsorted bulk tissue. Each individual tumor supplied samples from five separate regions. The CDR3 length is 15 residues. Germline-derived CDR1 and CDR2 are MDHEN and SYDVKM. The ends were cut back, 5 bases at V and 6 bases at J, with 17 bases in the middle. A primer in the constant region served to generate TCR beta cDNA from around 500 ng of total RNA. Three nested multiplex PCR rounds of slightly modified ARM-PCR generated TCR beta libraries. Researchers ran the first two PCR rounds for roughly 10 cycles each with TRBV1-TRBV30 forward primers and a C-beta reverse primer. TCRdb ran MiXCR on the multiplex PCR reads and lists one entry per CDR3 protein. The sample carries some 180,000 distinct CDR3 sequences, 85% recorded once. With regard to this clonotype: What it recognizes is unknown. Given a much more abundant clone one base away, this may be a read error.

General study findings and limits: Merely about 8-24% of top clones occurred in all five tumor regions. Tumor region pairs outstripped tumor-adjacent and tumor-blood pairs in overlap. Tumors reached a significantly greater top-250-clone fraction than blood did (p = 0.039).

The sequence was collected from a man between 40 and 49 years old with primary liver carcinoma and hepatitis B virus infection. The source material was tumor tissue from primary liver carcinoma. The chain carries TRBV28 and TRBJ1-5, with TRBD1 as a possible D gene (6 bases). In DNA form, the CDR3 reads TGTGCCAGCAGTACCGGGACACTAGACAGTCAGCCCCAGCATTTT. Its translation: CASSTGTLDSQPQHF. The whole variable domain, filled in from reference TRBV28 and TRBJ1-5, reads DVKVTQSSRYLVKRTGEKVFLECVQDMDHENMFWYRQDPGLGLRLIYFSYDVKMKEKGDIPEGYSVSREKKERFSLILESASTNQTSMYLCASSTGTLDSQPQHFGDGTRLSIL.